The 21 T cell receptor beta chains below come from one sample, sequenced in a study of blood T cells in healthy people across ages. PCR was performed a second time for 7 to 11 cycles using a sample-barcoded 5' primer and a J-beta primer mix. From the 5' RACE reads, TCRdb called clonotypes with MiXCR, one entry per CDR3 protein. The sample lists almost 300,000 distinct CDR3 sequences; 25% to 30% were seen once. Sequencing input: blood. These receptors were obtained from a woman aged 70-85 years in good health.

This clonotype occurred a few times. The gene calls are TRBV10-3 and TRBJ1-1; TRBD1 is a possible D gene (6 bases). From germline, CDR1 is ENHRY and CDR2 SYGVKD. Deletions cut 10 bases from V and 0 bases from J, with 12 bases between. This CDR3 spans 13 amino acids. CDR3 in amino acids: CATLDSMNTEAFF. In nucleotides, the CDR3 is TGTGCCACTTTGGACAGCATGAACACTGAAGCTTTCTTT.

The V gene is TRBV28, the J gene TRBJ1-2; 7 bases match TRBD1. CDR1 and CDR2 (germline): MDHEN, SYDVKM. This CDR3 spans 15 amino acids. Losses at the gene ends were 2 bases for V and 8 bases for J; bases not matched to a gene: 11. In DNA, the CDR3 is TGTGCCAGCAGTTTAGGACAGGAGAGTTGGTACGGCTACACCTTC. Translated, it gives CASSLGQESWYGYTF.

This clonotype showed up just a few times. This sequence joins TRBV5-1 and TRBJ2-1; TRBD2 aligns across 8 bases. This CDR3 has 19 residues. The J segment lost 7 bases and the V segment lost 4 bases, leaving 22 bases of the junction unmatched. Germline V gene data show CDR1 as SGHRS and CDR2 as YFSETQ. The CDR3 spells CASSPRLGDFSSGLNEQFF. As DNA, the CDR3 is TGCGCCAGCAGCCCCCGCCTAGGGGACTTCTCTAGCGGGCTTAATGAGCAGTTCTTC.

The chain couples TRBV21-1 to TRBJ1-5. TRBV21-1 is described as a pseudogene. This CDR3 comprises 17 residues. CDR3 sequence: CASSKRGYRVSNQPQHF. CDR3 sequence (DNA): TGTGCCAGCAGCAAACGTGGGTACAGAGTTAGCAATCAGCCCCAGCATTTT.

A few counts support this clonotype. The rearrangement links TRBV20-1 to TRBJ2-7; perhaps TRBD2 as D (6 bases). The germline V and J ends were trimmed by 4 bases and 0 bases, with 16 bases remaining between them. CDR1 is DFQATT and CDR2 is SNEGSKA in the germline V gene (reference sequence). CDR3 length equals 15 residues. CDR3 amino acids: CSAMGNSGSSYEQYF. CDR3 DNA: TGCAGTGCTATGGGTAATAGCGGCAGCTCCTACGAGCAGTACTTC.

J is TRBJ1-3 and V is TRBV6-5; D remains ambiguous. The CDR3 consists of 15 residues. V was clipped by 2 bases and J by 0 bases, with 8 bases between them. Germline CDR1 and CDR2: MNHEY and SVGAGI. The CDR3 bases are TGTGCCAGCAGTTACGGTTGGAGCTCTGGAAACACCATATATTTT. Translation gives CASSYGWSSGNTIYF.

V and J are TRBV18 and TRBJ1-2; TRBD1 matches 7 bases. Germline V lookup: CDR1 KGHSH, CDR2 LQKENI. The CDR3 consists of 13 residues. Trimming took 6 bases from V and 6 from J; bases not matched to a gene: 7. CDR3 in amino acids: CASSGTGANGYTF. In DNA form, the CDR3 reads TGTGCCAGCTCCGGAACAGGGGCTAATGGCTACACCTTC.

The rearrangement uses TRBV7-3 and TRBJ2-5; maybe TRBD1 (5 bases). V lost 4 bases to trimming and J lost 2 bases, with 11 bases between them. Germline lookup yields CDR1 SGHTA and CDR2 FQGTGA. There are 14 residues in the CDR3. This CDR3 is CASSSDTEQETQYF. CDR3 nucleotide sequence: TGTGCCAGCAGCTCGGACACGGAACAAGAGACCCAGTACTTC.

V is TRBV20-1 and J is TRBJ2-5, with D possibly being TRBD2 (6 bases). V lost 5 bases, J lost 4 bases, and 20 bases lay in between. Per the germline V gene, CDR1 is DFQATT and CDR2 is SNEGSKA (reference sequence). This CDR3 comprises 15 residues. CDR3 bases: TGCAGTGCTGGGCCCCTTACTAGCATCGGAGAGACCCAGTACTTC. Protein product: CSAGPLTSIGETQYF.

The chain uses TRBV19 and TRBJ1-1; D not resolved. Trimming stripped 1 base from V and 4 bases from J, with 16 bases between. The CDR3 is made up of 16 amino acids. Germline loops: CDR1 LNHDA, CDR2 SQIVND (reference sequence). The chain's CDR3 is CASSIVSGRRATEAFF. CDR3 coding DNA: TGTGCCAGTAGTATAGTTTCGGGCCGGCGGGCCACTGAAGCTTTCTTT. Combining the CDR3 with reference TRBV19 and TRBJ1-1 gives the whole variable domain DGGITQSPKYLFRKEGQNVTLSCEQNLNHDAMYWYRQDPGQGLRLIYYSQIVNDFQKGDIAEGYSVSREKKESFPLTVTSAQKNPTAFYLCASSIVSGRRATEAFFGQGTRLTVV.

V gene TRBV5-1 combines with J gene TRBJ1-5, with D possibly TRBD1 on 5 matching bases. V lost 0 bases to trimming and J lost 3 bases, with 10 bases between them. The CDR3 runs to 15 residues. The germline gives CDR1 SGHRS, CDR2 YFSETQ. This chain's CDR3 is CASSLDRSPNQPQHF. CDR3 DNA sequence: TGCGCCAGCAGCTTGGACAGGAGCCCCAATCAGCCCCAGCATTTT.

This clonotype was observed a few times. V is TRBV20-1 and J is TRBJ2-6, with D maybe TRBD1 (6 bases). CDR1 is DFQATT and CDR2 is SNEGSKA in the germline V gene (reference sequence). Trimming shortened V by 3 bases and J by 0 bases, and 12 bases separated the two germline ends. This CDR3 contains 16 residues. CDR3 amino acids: CSASDNRASGANVLTF. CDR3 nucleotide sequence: TGCAGTGCTAGTGATAACAGGGCCTCTGGGGCCAACGTCCTGACTTTC.

The CDR3 region has the DNA TGTGCCAGCAGTTCCAGACTGGAGAACACTGAAGCTTTCTTT. This sequence encodes CASSSRLENTEAFF. This chain uses TRBV2 with TRBJ1-1; unclear D gene. Per the germline V gene, CDR1 is SNHLY and CDR2 is FYNNEI. The V end lost 5 bases, the J end lost 1 base, and 11 bases lay between the germline ends. CDR3 length: 14 residues. The variable domain in full, completed from reference TRBV2 and TRBJ1-1, reads EPEVTQTPSHQVTQMGQEVILRCVPISNHLYFYWYRQILGQKVEFLVSFYNNEISEKSEIFDDQFSVERPDGSNFTLKIRSTKLEDSAMYFCASSSRLENTEAFFGQGTRLTVV.

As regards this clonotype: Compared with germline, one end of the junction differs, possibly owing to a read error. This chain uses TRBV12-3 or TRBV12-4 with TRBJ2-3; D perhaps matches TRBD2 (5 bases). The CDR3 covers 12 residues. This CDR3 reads CASSKRVDTQYF. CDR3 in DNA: TGTGCCAGCAGCAAGAGGGTAGATACGCAGTATTTC.

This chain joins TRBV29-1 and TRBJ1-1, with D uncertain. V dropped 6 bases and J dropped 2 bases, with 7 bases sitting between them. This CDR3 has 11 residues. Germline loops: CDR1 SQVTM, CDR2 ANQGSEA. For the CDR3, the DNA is TGCAGCGTAAGACACAACACTGAAGCTTTCTTT. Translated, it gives CSVRHNTEAFF.

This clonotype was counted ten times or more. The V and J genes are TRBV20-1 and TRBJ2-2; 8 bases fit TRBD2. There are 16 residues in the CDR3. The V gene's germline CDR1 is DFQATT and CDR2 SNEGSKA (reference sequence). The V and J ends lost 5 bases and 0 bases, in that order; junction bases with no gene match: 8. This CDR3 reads CSAGTTSGPNTGELFF. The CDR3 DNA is TGCAGTGCTGGAACTACTAGCGGCCCGAACACCGGGGAGCTGTTTTTT.

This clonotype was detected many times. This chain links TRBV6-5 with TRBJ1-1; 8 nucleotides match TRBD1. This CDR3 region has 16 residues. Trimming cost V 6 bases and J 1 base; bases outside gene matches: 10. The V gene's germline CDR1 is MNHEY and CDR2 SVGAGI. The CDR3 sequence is CASRITGGWGNTEAFF. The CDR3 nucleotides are TGTGCCAGCAGGATTACAGGGGGGTGGGGGAACACTGAAGCTTTCTTT.

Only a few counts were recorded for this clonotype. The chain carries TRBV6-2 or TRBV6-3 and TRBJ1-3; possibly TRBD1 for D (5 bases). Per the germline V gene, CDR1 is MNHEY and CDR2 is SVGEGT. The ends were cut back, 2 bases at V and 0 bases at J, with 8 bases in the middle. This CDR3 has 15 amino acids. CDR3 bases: TGTGCCAGCAGTTACGGTGACAGCTCTGGAAACACCATATATTTT. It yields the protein CASSYGDSSGNTIYF.

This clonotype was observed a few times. CDR3 sequence: CSALDRPAAGYTF. The CDR3 DNA sequence: TGCAGTGCTCTGGACAGGCCGGCGGCTGGCTACACCTTC. J is TRBJ1-2 and V is TRBV20-1, with 7 bases aligning to TRBD1. The CDR3 runs to 13 residues. V lost 5 bases, J lost 7 bases, and 10 bases stayed unmatched. CDR1 is DFQATT and CDR2 is SNEGSKA in the germline V gene (reference sequence).

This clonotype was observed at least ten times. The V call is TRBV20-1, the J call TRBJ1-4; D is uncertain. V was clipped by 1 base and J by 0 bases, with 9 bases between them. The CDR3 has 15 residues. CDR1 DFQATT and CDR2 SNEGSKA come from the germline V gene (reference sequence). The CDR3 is CSARVPAATNEKLFF. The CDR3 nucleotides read TGCAGTGCTAGAGTGCCAGCTGCAACTAATGAAAAACTGTTTTTT.

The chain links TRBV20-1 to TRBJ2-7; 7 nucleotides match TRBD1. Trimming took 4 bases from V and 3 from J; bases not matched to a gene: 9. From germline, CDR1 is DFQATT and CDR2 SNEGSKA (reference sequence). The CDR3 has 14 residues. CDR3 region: CSANSGTEYYEQYF. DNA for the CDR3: TGCAGTGCTAACTCCGGGACAGAATACTACGAGCAGTACTTC.